A single sample gave rise to the 14 T cell receptor beta chains below, sequenced in a study of blood T cell repertoires in COVID-19. TCRdb's table, derived via immunoSEQ multiplex PCR, lists solely in-frame clones and lacks some. The top ten hold about 1% of the sample, which has over 200,000 clones, approximately 90% seen once. Sequencing was done on a sample of peripheral blood. These receptors all stem from a woman aged 40 to 49 who had recovered from COVID-19.

The chain combines TRBV6-5 with TRBJ2-1; TRBD2 aligns across 8 bases. This CDR3 has 14 amino acids. Losses at the gene ends were 0 bases for V and 5 bases for J; bases not matched to a gene: 0. CDR1 and CDR2 (germline): MNHEY, SVGAGI. The CDR3 DNA reads as TGTGCCAGCAGTTACTCGACTAGCGACAATGAGCAGTTCTTC. Protein: CASSYSTSDNEQFF.

The rearrangement joins TRBV7-9 to TRBJ1-4; D possibly corresponds to TRBD1 (5 bases). Trimming removed 1 base from V and 5 bases from J, with 8 bases in between. The germline V gene has CDR1 SEHNR and CDR2 FQNEAQ (reference sequence). This CDR3 contains 14 residues. The CDR3 here is CASSLEGPNEKLFF. The CDR3 bases are TGTGCCAGCAGCTTAGAGGGGCCAAATGAAAAACTGTTTTTT.

This CDR3 is CASSLAGTSTDTQYF. In nucleotides, the CDR3 is TGCGCCAGCAGCTTGGCCGGGACTAGCACAGATACGCAGTATTTT. The chain uses TRBV5-1 and TRBJ2-3, with D maybe TRBD2 (6 bases). From germline, CDR1 is SGHRS and CDR2 YFSETQ. The CDR3 extends over 15 amino acids. V lost 0 bases and J 0 bases, leaving 8 bases between the germline ends. Full variable domain (outside the CDR3, taken from reference TRBV5-1 and TRBJ2-3): KAGVTQTPRYLIKTRGQQVTLSCSPISGHRSVSWYQQTPGQGLQFLFEYFSETQRNKGNFPGRFSGRQFSNSRSEMNVSTLELGDSALYLCASSLAGTSTDTQYFGPGTRLTVL.

The chain joins TRBV6-5 to TRBJ2-7; 9 bases map to TRBD1. The germline CDR1 and CDR2 sequences are MNHEY and SVGAGI. The V and J ends lost 6 bases and 9 bases, in that order; junction bases with no gene match: 12. This CDR3 is 14 amino acids long. The CDR3 coding sequence is TGTGCCAGCAGACCCCCCGGACAGGGGACGTCGCAGTACTTC. This codes for CASRPPGQGTSQYF.

This rearrangement joins TRBV5-4 to TRBJ1-2; no reliable D call. The V gene lost 0 bases and the J gene lost 4 bases, with 13 bases spanning the gap. CDR3 length: 15 amino acids. The germline V gene encodes CDR1 SGHNT and CDR2 YYREEE (reference sequence). In DNA form, the CDR3 reads TGTGCCAGCAGCTTGGCGGCGGATAAAAGCTATGGCTACACCTTC. Protein sequence: CASSLAADKSYGYTF.

J is TRBJ1-2 and V is TRBV6-5; D is possibly TRBD1 (6 bases). The CDR3 runs to 12 residues. Trimming removed 2 bases at V and 10 bases at J, with 11 bases between. Germline CDR1 and CDR2: MNHEY and SVGAGI. This CDR3 is CASSYTGFDYTF. The CDR3 DNA reads as TGTGCCAGCAGTTACACAGGGTTCGACTACACCTTC.

V gene TRBV7-8 combines with J gene TRBJ1-4; D uncertain. Looked up from germline, CDR1 is SGHVS and CDR2 is FQNEAQ. With 1 base removed from V and 0 bases from J, the gap between germline ends came to 9 bases. The CDR3 spans 16 residues. The CDR3 DNA follows: TGTGCCAGCAGCTTAGTGTCGGTCGCAACTAATGAAAAACTGTTTTTT. Translation: CASSLVSVATNEKLFF.

The V and J genes are TRBV19 and TRBJ2-1; unclear D gene. The length of the CDR3 is 13 residues. The V and J ends lost 5 bases and 4 bases respectively, with 9 bases between them. Germline CDR1 and CDR2: LNHDA and SQIVND (reference sequence). The CDR3 region has the DNA TGTGCCAGTAGTTGGAGTAGGTACAATGAGCAGTTCTTC. Translated, it gives CASSWSRYNEQFF.

The chain employs TRBV19 and TRBJ1-5; 10 nucleotides agree with TRBD1. The germline V gene has CDR1 LNHDA and CDR2 SQIVND (reference sequence). The CDR3 loop spans 15 amino acids. The V and J ends lost 7 bases and 7 bases, in that order; junction bases with no gene match: 10. This CDR3 reads CASTHLGQGEQPQHF. The DNA for the CDR3 is TGTGCCAGTACCCACCTCGGACAGGGGGAGCAGCCCCAGCATTTT. Using reference TRBV19 and TRBJ1-5 for the parts outside the CDR3, the full variable domain is DGGITQSPKYLFRKEGQNVTLSCEQNLNHDAMYWYRQDPGQGLRLIYYSQIVNDFQKGDIAEGYSVSREKKESFPLTVTSAQKNPTAFYLCASTHLGQGEQPQHFGDGTRLSIL.

The chain recombines TRBV7-2 with TRBJ1-1; D uncertain. CDR1 and CDR2 from the germline V gene are SGHTA and FQGNSA. The germline V and J ends were trimmed by 1 base and 6 bases, with 9 bases remaining between them. There are 13 residues in the CDR3. The CDR3 DNA reads TGTGCCAGCAGCTTAGGAGTCCGCGCTGAAGCTTTCTTT. Protein sequence: CASSLGVRAEAFF.

The J gene is TRBJ2-7, the V gene TRBV7-2; TRBD1 matches at 8 bases. Germline CDR1 reads SGHTA; CDR2 reads FQGNSA. The CDR3 sequence is 14 residues long. V dropped 0 bases and J dropped 7; count of bases not matched to a gene: 5. The CDR3 is CASSLASRGREQYF. Here the CDR3 DNA reads TGTGCCAGCAGCTTAGCGTCCAGGGGGCGAGAGCAGTACTTC. Complete variable domain (other parts from reference TRBV7-2 and TRBJ2-7): GAGVSQSPSNKVTEKGKDVELRCDPISGHTALYWYRQSLGQGLEFLIYFQGNSAPDKSGLPSDRFSAERTGGSVSTLTIQRTQQEDSAVYLCASSLASRGREQYFGPGTRLTVT.

The chain recombines TRBV6-2 or TRBV6-3 with TRBJ1-2; perhaps TRBD1 as D (6 bases). The length of the CDR3 is 14 residues. Germline CDR1 and CDR2: MNHEY and SVGEGT. Trimming cost V 3 bases and J 2 bases, with 10 bases left between them. CDR3 amino acids: CASSYPQGNYGYTF. CDR3 sequence (DNA): TGTGCCAGCAGTTATCCGCAGGGGAACTATGGCTACACCTTC.

The chain uses TRBV6-5 and TRBJ1-5; D call uncertain. The germline gives CDR1 MNHEY, CDR2 SVGAGI. The CDR3 has 16 amino acids. V lost 2 bases to trimming and J lost 6 bases, with 17 bases between them. The CDR3 sequence: CASSYLPLNVGQPQHF. CDR3 sequence (DNA): TGTGCCAGCAGTTACCTCCCCCTGAACGTCGGTCAGCCCCAGCATTTT.

This chain joins TRBV9 and TRBJ2-1; D possibly corresponds to TRBD2 (6 bases). Germline lookup yields CDR1 SGDLS and CDR2 YYNGEE. This CDR3 spans 15 amino acids. With 0 bases removed from V and 5 bases from J, the gap between germline ends came to 12 bases. In DNA form, the CDR3 reads TGTGCCAGCAGCGTAGGGTGGGGGAGGCACAATGAGCAGTTCTTC. Translating it yields CASSVGWGRHNEQFF. The variable domain in full, completed from reference TRBV9 and TRBJ2-1, reads DSGVTQTPKHLITATGQRVTLRCSPRSGDLSVYWYQQSLDQGLQFLIQYYNGEERAKGNILERFSAQQFPDLHSELNLSSLELGDSALYFCASSVGWGRHNEQFFGPGTRLTVL.